The clone carrying this T cell receptor (beta chain) was seen more than once but under ten times. This CDR3 comprises 15 residues. Germline CDR1 reads KGHSY; CDR2 reads FQNENV. The ends were cut back, 1 base at V and 6 bases at J, with 12 bases in the middle. The record originates from a study of cytomegalovirus exposure and HLA in healthy donors. Sequencing was performed with immunoSEQ multiplex PCR; in TCRdb, only in-frame clones are kept and a portion is missing. This table has about 130,000 clones, roughly nine tenths appearing once. Specimen: PBMCs. The chain joins TRBV16 to TRBJ2-2; weak D call: TRBD2 (6 bases). This receptor was identified in a woman under 30 in good health and CMV-seronegative. The DNA for the CDR3 is TGTGCCAGCAGCCAATTTGGAGGGTCCGCCGGGGAGCTGTTTTTT. Residues: CASSQFGGSAGELFF.